Presented here are 7 T cell receptor beta chains from one specimen sequenced in a study of blood T cell repertoires in COVID-19. TCRdb keeps only in-frame clones here, not all; method: immunoSEQ multiplex PCR. The sample holds about 310,000 clones, roughly 86% seen once. Sample: PBMCs or T cells enriched from blood (not recorded which). Receptors were obtained from a woman in her 30s who had recovered from COVID-19.

The chain uses TRBV5-4 and TRBJ2-7; D remains unclear. The CDR3 has 15 residues. Germline values: CDR1 SGHNT, CDR2 YYREEE (reference sequence). Deletions cut 4 bases from V and 3 bases from J, with 17 bases between. The CDR3 region is CASSPGSEVFYEQYF. The CDR3 DNA is TGTGCCAGCAGCCCCGGATCCGAGGTTTTCTACGAGCAGTACTTC.

The V call is TRBV7-2, the J call TRBJ1-2, with TRBD1 as a possible D gene (5 bases). V lost 1 base, J lost 3 bases, and 12 bases lay in between. CDR3 size: 15 residues. Per the germline V gene, CDR1 is SGHTA and CDR2 is FQGNSA. The CDR3 DNA is TGTGCCAGCAGCTTAGTGGGGGGTGGGGACTATGGCTACACCTTC. This translates into CASSLVGGGDYGYTF.

In this sample, this clone turned up once. The chain links TRBV9 to TRBJ2-5; 9 bases are shared with TRBD2. The CDR3 runs to 16 residues. The V and J ends lost 0 bases and 5 bases, in that order; junction bases with no gene match: 8. Germline CDR1 SGDLS, CDR2 YYNGEE. The CDR3 DNA sequence: TGTGCCAGCAGCGTAGCTGTGACTAGCGGTTGGGAGACCCAGTACTTC. This sequence encodes CASSVAVTSGWETQYF.

V usage is TRBV5-1 and J usage is TRBJ2-3; 8 nucleotides line up with TRBD2. The CDR3 totals 15 residues. V lost 2 bases to trimming and J lost 3 bases; unmatched junction nucleotides: 5. Per germline, CDR1 SGHRS and CDR2 YFSETQ. The CDR3 here is CASSLAGASTDTQYF. DNA for the CDR3: TGCGCCAGCAGCTTAGCGGGAGCCTCGACAGATACGCAGTATTTT.

This clone came up once. The V call is TRBV18, the J call TRBJ2-2, with 9 positions matching TRBD2. The CDR3 is 17 amino acids. Germline assignment: CDR1 KGHSH and CDR2 LQKENI. Trimming took 3 bases from V and 3 from J; bases not matched to a gene: 8. The CDR3, as DNA: TGTGCCAGCTCACCCCGAGCGGGAGGCGGCTACACCGGGGAGCTGTTTTTT. Protein: CASSPRAGGGYTGELFF. Filled out from reference TRBV18 and TRBJ2-2, the complete variable domain reads NAGVMQNPRHLVRRRGQEARLRCSPMKGHSHVYWYRQLPEEGLKFMVYLQKENIIDESGMPKERFSAEFPKEGPSILRIQQVVRGDSAAYFCASSPRAGGGYTGELFFGEGSRLTVL.

The chain combines TRBV15 with TRBJ1-5; 8 nucleotides line up with TRBD1. Looked up from germline, CDR1 is LNHNV and CDR2 is YYDKDF (reference sequence). The CDR3 has 14 amino acids. V was pared by 2 bases and J by 7 bases, with 4 bases of the junction left unmatched. For the CDR3, the DNA is TGTGCCACCAGCAGAACAGGGGGAGCCCAGCCCCAGCATTTT. Translating it yields CATSRTGGAQPQHF.

Here the CDR3 DNA reads TGTGCCAGCAGCCAAGTTTCAGGAGGCACCGGGGAGCTGTTTTTT. It specifies CASSQVSGGTGELFF. The J gene is TRBJ2-2, the V gene TRBV3-1 (or the pseudogene TRBV3-2), with a tentative D call TRBD2 (5 bases). V was cut by 1 base and J by 4 bases, with 10 bases left in between. This CDR3 has 15 residues. Looked up from germline, CDR1 is LGHDT and CDR2 is YNNKEL (reference sequence).